The 2 T cell receptor beta chains listed next were all sequenced from one sample in a study of technical replicates of blood from several donors. Produced via immunoSEQ multiplex PCR; TCRdb's table is partial and in-frame only. Of 80,000 to 85,000 clones listed, around 91% were seen once; the top ten hold approximately 0.42%. Sequenced sample: T cells isolated from PBMCs. These TCRs come from a human donor in good health.

The chain combines TRBV29-1 with TRBJ1-1; 7 bases are shared with TRBD1. The V and J ends lost 1 base and 1 base, in that order; junction bases with no gene match: 3. The CDR3 has 14 amino acids. Germline V CDR1 and CDR2: SQVTM, ANQGSEA. The CDR3 nucleotides read TGCAGCGTTGAAGTTTCAGGGGGGAACACTGAAGCTTTCTTT. Protein sequence: CSVEVSGGNTEAFF.

The rearrangement joins TRBV11-3 to TRBJ2-7; 7 bases fit TRBD2. The CDR3 runs to 16 residues. V lost 2 bases to trimming and J lost 5 bases; unmatched junction nucleotides: 12. Germline loops: CDR1 SGHNT, CDR2 YENEEA. CDR3 bases: TGTGCCAGCAGCTTATGGGCACTGGGAGGGGAACACGAGCAGTACTTC. Protein sequence: CASSLWALGGEHEQYF.